This TCR beta chain is drawn from a study of OX40 agonist ivuxolimab in advanced cancers. General study points: Clonal expansion among partial responders at 0.1-3.0 mg/kg ranked near the lowest.

Germline assignment: CDR1 SGHAT and CDR2 FQNNGV. Trimming stripped 4 bases from V and 2 bases from J, with 4 bases between. The CDR3 runs to 12 residues. As concerns this clone: The target antigen is unknown.

The repertoire was sequenced with immunoSEQ multiplex PCR; TCRdb's copy has only in-frame clones and lacks some. The sample yields 55,000 to 75,000 clones, around 93% seen once. The chain joins TRBV11-2 to TRBJ2-3, with D unclear. This clonotype originated in an adult with an advanced solid tumor such as melanoma, head and neck, liver or kidney cancer. The source material was CD4+ or CD8+ T cells sorted from blood, sampled in a trial of the OX40 agonist ivuxolimab. CDR3 in DNA: TGTGCCAGCAGCTGGATCACAGATACGCAGTATTTT. This sequence encodes CASSWITDTQYF.